The entry below gives a single TCR beta chain sequence along with its context. As yet, its antigen is unknown. This specimen belongs to a study of immune evolution from preneoplasia to lung adenocarcinoma. General study findings and limits: Later-stage lesions appeared to have more T cells, more diversity, less clonality. Normal lung had the highest top T cell clone frequencies.

Here immunoSEQ multiplex PCR was the method, and the copy in TCRdb shows in-frame clones only, minus some. The data show 7,000 to 10,000 clones, approximately 80% seen once. The germline V and J ends were trimmed by 4 bases and 5 bases, with 18 bases remaining between them. The CDR3 extends over 15 amino acids. From germline, CDR1 is SGDLS and CDR2 YYNGEE. Patient tissue came from resections in Japan or China, 2014–2017. Each case's diagnosis was confirmed by two pathologists on H&E. The clonotype comes from a person between 50 and 60 years old with lung adenocarcinoma. This chain joins TRBV9 and TRBJ1-1, with a weak D call TRBD1 (6 bases). The specimen sequenced was FFPE invasive lung adenocarcinoma tissue. Here the CDR3 DNA reads TGTGCCAGCAGCCCTCATCTGGGGGGACAAACTGAAGCTTTCTTT. Encoded protein: CASSPHLGGQTEAFF.